This TCR beta chain is drawn from a study of shared clonotypes between healthy human individuals. General study points: Naive CD4 clonotypes overlapped across a handful of donors at approximately 5.5%. Memory subsets generally showed smaller estimated richness than naive subsets did.

A word on this clone: Antigen: not known.

Sequencing used immunoSEQ multiplex PCR; TCRdb keeps in-frame clones, though not all of them. Seen here are about 1.1 million clones, 77% observed once, and the top ten hold approximately 0.95%. Subsets obtained from CD4+ cells comprised CD45RA+ naive and CD45RA-negative memory cells. The V gene lost 4 bases and the J gene lost 2 bases, with 9 bases spanning the gap. The CDR3 consists of 14 residues. Germline loops: CDR1 SGHNT, CDR2 YENEEA. This rearrangement joins TRBV11-3 to TRBJ2-1; tentative D call: TRBD1 (6 bases). The receptor's source is a man between 18 and 29 years old in good health. Some clones in this sample may be carry-over from other donors' samples. Sequenced sample: memory CD4+ T cells from PBMCs. Subset in this sample: CD45RA-negative fraction. The CDR3 here is CASSSQGPYNEQFF. CDR3 in DNA: TGTGCCAGCAGCTCCCAGGGGCCCTACAATGAGCAGTTCTTC. Drawing the rest from reference TRBV11-3 and TRBJ2-1, the complete variable domain is EAGVVQSPRYKIIEKKQPVAFWCNPISGHNTLYWYLQNLGQGPELLIRYENEEAVDDSQLPKDRFSAERLKGVDSTLKIQPAELGDSAVYLCASSSQGPYNEQFFGPGTRLTVL.